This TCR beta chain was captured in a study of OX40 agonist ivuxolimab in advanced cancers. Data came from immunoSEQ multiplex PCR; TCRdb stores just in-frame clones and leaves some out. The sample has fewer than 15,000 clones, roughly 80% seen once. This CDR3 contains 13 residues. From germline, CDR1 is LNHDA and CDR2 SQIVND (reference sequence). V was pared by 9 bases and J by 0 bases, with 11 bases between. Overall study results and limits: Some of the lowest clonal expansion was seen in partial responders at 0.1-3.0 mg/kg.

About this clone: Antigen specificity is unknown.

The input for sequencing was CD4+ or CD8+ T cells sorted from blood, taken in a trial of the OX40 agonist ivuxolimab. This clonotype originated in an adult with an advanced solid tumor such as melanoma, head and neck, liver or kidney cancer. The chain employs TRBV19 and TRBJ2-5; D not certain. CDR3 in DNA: TGTGCCAGCACCCCACACAACCAAGAGACCCAGTACTTC. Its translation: CASTPHNQETQYF.